Listed here are 21 T cell receptor beta chains from one sample, sequenced in a study of regulatory T cells in long-lasting Graves disease. Building the TCR beta libraries relied on iRepertoire HTBI primers, and CDR3 regions underwent Arm-PCR. From the multiplex PCR reads, TCRdb called clonotypes with MiXCR, one entry per CDR3 protein. The sample yields about 360,000 distinct CDR3 sequences, about 17% seen once. The time point here: newly diagnosed GD, antithyroid drugs for less than 3 months. The TCR library was made from RNA extracted from PBMCs. In addition, the sample was reused for a study of T cells in Graves' hyperthyroidism and ophthalmopathy.

Material: peripheral blood mononuclear cells (PBMCs), obtained at new diagnosis, from a patient treated with antithyroid drugs. The receptors shown here come from a woman between 18 and 29 years old with Graves disease.

This clonotype has a count of ten or more. The chain has TRBV5-6 and TRBJ2-7, with D possibly TRBD1 on 6 matching bases. The V gene's germline CDR1 is SGHDT and CDR2 YYEEEE. This CDR3 has 14 residues. With 1 base removed from V and 2 bases from J, the gap between germline ends came to 10 bases. The CDR3 sequence: CASSLTGMTYEQYF. The DNA of the CDR3 is TGTGCCAGCAGCTTGACAGGGATGACCTACGAGCAGTACTTC.

This clonotype was observed at least ten times. CDR3 protein: CASSLGAGETYEQYF. As DNA, the CDR3 is TGCGCCAGCAGCTTGGGGGCGGGAGAGACCTACGAGCAGTACTTC. This sequence joins TRBV5-1 and TRBJ2-7; 7 positions agree with TRBD2. This CDR3 has 15 amino acids. With 0 bases clipped from V and 2 bases from J, the junction kept 5 bases outside the gene matches. Germline lookup yields CDR1 SGHRS and CDR2 YFSETQ.

This clonotype was picked up many times. The rearrangement links TRBV5-1 to TRBJ2-7; 10 bases are shared with TRBD1. Trimming cost V 1 base and J 3 bases; bases outside gene matches: 13. The CDR3 has 18 amino acids. In germline, CDR1 is SGHRS, CDR2 YFSETQ. The CDR3 DNA is TGCGCCAGCAGCTTGTGGGCGACGGGACAGGGGCGCAGCTACGAGCAGTACTTC. The encoded protein is CASSLWATGQGRSYEQYF.

The chain has TRBV15 and TRBJ2-5, with D possibly matching TRBD1 (5 bases). V was cut by 3 bases and J by 1 base, with 12 bases left in between. The CDR3 is made up of 15 amino acids. Germline CDR1 is LNHNV and CDR2 is YYDKDF (reference sequence). CDR3 DNA: TGTGCCACCAGCAGGGGATCAGGGATCCAAGAGACCCAGTACTTC. The encoded protein is CATSRGSGIQETQYF.

This clonotype showed up just a few times. The rearrangement links TRBV20-1 to TRBJ2-3; 12 bases agree with TRBD2. V lost 2 bases, J lost 14 bases, and 14 bases stayed unmatched. The germline V gene encodes CDR1 DFQATT and CDR2 SNEGSKA (reference sequence). The CDR3 is made up of 15 amino acids. CDR3 amino acids: CSARPSSGGDLPRYF. CDR3 DNA sequence: TGCAGTGCTAGACCTTCTAGCGGGGGGGACCTTCCGAGGTATTTT.

The chain uses TRBV20-1 and TRBJ2-6; 7 nucleotides match TRBD2. V lost 1 base, J lost 0 bases, and 6 bases stayed unmatched. Germline V gives CDR1 DFQATT, CDR2 SNEGSKA (reference sequence). The CDR3 totals 17 residues. CDR3 protein: CSARVGGGSSGANVLTF. The DNA for the CDR3 is TGCAGTGCTAGAGTGGGGGGGGGAAGCTCTGGGGCCAACGTCCTGACTTTC.

Of note for this clonotype: A much larger clonotype is one base distant, so this may be a read error. The V gene is TRBV20-1, the J gene TRBJ1-5; D may be TRBD1 (5 bases). CDR1 and CDR2 from the germline V gene are DFQATT and SNEGSKA (reference sequence). The CDR3 runs to 12 residues. The CDR3 bases are TGCAGTCCAGCTGCGGGGGATCAGCCCCAGCGTTTT. Protein: CSPAAGDQPQRF.

In regard to this clonotype: One end of the junction varies from germline; a read error may be responsible. CDR3 DNA sequence: TGTGCCAGCAGCCTACGGACAGGGGAAGAAAACACTCAGTACTTC. Protein product: CASSLRTGEENTQYF. The V gene is TRBV4-2, the J gene TRBJ2-4, with 9 bases lining up with TRBD1. The CDR3 is 15 residues long. Germline V gene lookup returns CDR1 LGHNA and CDR2 YNFKEQ.

The chain is built from TRBV4-1 and TRBJ1-5, with D maybe TRBD1 (5 bases). V was shortened by 0 bases and J by 9 bases, with 6 bases between the two germline ends. CDR1 MGHRA and CDR2 YSYEKL come from the germline V gene. The CDR3 is made up of 12 amino acids. CDR3 nucleotides: TGCGCCAGCAGCCAAGAGGGGGGGCCCCAGCATTTT. Its translation: CASSQEGGPQHF.

In this sample, this clonotype turned up many times. V usage is TRBV11-2 and J usage is TRBJ1-1, with 9 bases that match TRBD1. Germline V gene data show CDR1 as SGHAT and CDR2 as FQNNGV. V trimming: 11 bases; J trimming: 12 bases; junction bases outside the gene matches: 16. CDR3 length equals 13 residues. The CDR3 region is CAGEVDRGLGTFF. The CDR3, as DNA: TGTGCCGGCGAAGTGGACAGGGGACTAGGAACTTTCTTT. Based on the CDR3 plus reference TRBV11-2 and TRBJ1-1, the full variable domain is EAGVAQSPRYKIIEKRQSVAFWCNPISGHATLYWYQQILGQGPKLLIQFQNNGVVDDSQLPKDRFSAERLKGVDSTLKIQPAKLEDSAVYLCAGEVDRGLGTFFGQGTRLTVV.

This clonotype was seen a handful of times. This may stem from a read error, because a much larger clone lies one nucleotide away. This chain joins TRBV2 and TRBJ2-1; 8 bases are a match to TRBD2. The CDR3 is made up of 14 amino acids. J was trimmed by 7 bases and V by 11 bases; bases with no gene match: 13. Germline lookup yields CDR1 SNHLY and CDR2 FYNNEI. CDR3 DNA sequence: TGTGCCTGCAACGCAGCGGGAGCTAGAAATGAGCAGTTCTTC. The encoded protein is CACNAAGARNEQFF. The full variable domain, with the rest looked up from reference TRBV2 and TRBJ2-1, is EPEVTQTPSHQVTQMGQEVILRCVPISNHLYFYWYRQILGQKVEFLVSFYNNEISEKSEIFDDQFSVERPDGSNFTLKIRSTKLEDSAMYFCACNAAGARNEQFFGPGTRLTVL.

In this sample, this clonotype turned up many times. This rearrangement joins TRBV7-8 to TRBJ2-7; D is perhaps TRBD1 (5 bases). Deletions cut 0 bases from V and 6 bases from J, with 9 bases between. The length of the CDR3 is 13 residues. From germline, CDR1 is SGHVS and CDR2 FQNEAQ. The CDR3 reads CASSLAKGAEQYF. Written as DNA, the CDR3 is TGTGCCAGCAGCTTAGCCAAAGGGGCCGAGCAGTACTTC.

This clonotype showed up many times. The chain joins TRBV7-9 to TRBJ2-3, with 9 positions matching TRBD2. The CDR3 extends over 16 amino acids. Germline V gene data show CDR1 as SEHNR and CDR2 as FQNEAQ (reference sequence). V gave up 4 bases and J gave up 4 bases; unmatched junction bases: 9. The CDR3, as DNA: TGTGCCAGCAGCTCCTTGTCTAGCGGGATATCAGATACGCAGTATTTT. It specifies CASSSLSSGISDTQYF.

This clonotype has a handful of counts. The V call is TRBV7-2, the J call TRBJ1-4, with 7 positions matching TRBD1. This CDR3 contains 14 residues. Germline assignment: CDR1 SGHTA and CDR2 FQGNSA. After removal of 5 bases from V and 9 bases from J, the junction contained 9 bases not matched to a gene. The CDR3 spells CASSMTGRAQKLFF. The CDR3 bases are TGTGCCAGCAGCATGACAGGGCGGGCGCAAAAACTGTTTTTT.

The V call is TRBV10-3, the J call TRBJ1-1; the D is unclear. The CDR3 is 14 amino acids. The germline V gene encodes CDR1 ENHRY and CDR2 SYGVKD. Trimming stripped 4 bases from V and 9 bases from J, with 18 bases between. CDR3 residues: CAISGSGRGTQAFF. The CDR3 DNA reads as TGTGCCATCAGTGGAAGTGGTCGGGGAACCCAAGCTTTCTTT.

Many counts were recorded for this clonotype. The chain combines TRBV5-1 with TRBJ2-5; no clear D. The ends were cut back, 1 base at V and 0 bases at J, with 7 bases in the middle. The CDR3 runs to 14 residues. Germline-derived CDR1 and CDR2 are SGHRS and YFSETQ. CDR3 amino acids: CASSLSPYQETQYF. The CDR3 DNA reads as TGCGCCAGCAGCTTGTCACCGTACCAAGAGACCCAGTACTTC. The full variable domain, with the rest looked up from reference TRBV5-1 and TRBJ2-5, is KAGVTQTPRYLIKTRGQQVTLSCSPISGHRSVSWYQQTPGQGLQFLFEYFSETQRNKGNFPGRFSGRQFSNSRSEMNVSTLELGDSALYLCASSLSPYQETQYFGPGTRLLVL.

This chain joins TRBV10-2 and TRBJ2-1; TRBD1 aligns across 7 bases. Germline V gene data show CDR1 as WSHSY and CDR2 as SAAADI. This CDR3 spans 11 amino acids. The J segment lost 10 bases and the V segment lost 3 bases, leaving 0 bases of the junction unmatched. CDR3 protein: CASSDRGEQFF. The CDR3 DNA follows: TGCGCCAGCAGTGACAGGGGGGAGCAGTTCTTC.

In its sample, this clonotype was seen a few times. This rearrangement joins TRBV25-1 to TRBJ2-5; 8 positions match TRBD2. This CDR3 has 11 residues. Germline loops: CDR1 MGHDK, CDR2 SYGVNS. The J segment lost 5 bases and the V segment lost 11 bases, leaving 4 bases of the junction unmatched. This CDR3 reads CAGASGETQYF. The DNA for the CDR3 is TGTGCCGGGGCTAGCGGGGAGACCCAGTACTTC.

This chain links TRBV18 with TRBJ1-5, with TRBD1 matching over 10 bases. The ends lost 3 bases at V and 0 bases at J; junction bases unmatched: 11. The CDR3 covers 19 residues. Germline V CDR1 and CDR2: KGHSH, LQKENI. The DNA for the CDR3 is TGTGCCAGCTCACCTCTTTACCGGGACAGGGGATATAGCAATCAGCCCCAGCATTTT. It yields the protein CASSPLYRDRGYSNQPQHF. Supplemented by reference TRBV18 and TRBJ1-5, the full variable domain reads NAGVMQNPRHLVRRRGQEARLRCSPMKGHSHVYWYRQLPEEGLKFMVYLQKENIIDESGMPKERFSAEFPKEGPSILRIQQVVRGDSAAYFCASSPLYRDRGYSNQPQHFGDGTRLSIL.

The CDR3 DNA follows: TGTGCCAGCAGCGTAGGGGCTAGCGGGAGTATCATCGCAGATACGCAGTATTTT. Translation gives CASSVGASGSIIADTQYF. The gene calls are TRBV9 and TRBJ2-3; 10 nucleotides line up with TRBD2. The J segment lost 4 bases and the V segment lost 0 bases, leaving 11 bases of the junction unmatched. The CDR3 is 18 amino acids. Germline values: CDR1 SGDLS, CDR2 YYNGEE.

This clonotype was observed a few times. This CDR3 is CATLGPSGNTIYF. In DNA form, the CDR3 reads TGTGCCACCTTAGGCCCCTCTGGAAACACCATATATTTT. The V call is TRBV28, the J call TRBJ1-3; D gene uncertain. The CDR3 covers 13 residues. The V gene's germline CDR1 is MDHEN and CDR2 SYDVKM. V lost 10 bases to trimming and J lost 0 bases, with 10 bases between them.